The clone carrying this TCR beta chain was detected ten times or more. Transcripts of RNA were the source for amplifying TCR beta CDR3 regions. Amplification began with first-round RT-PCR using HTBI primers, then second-round multiplex PCR was performed. MiXCR, applied by TCRdb to the multiplex PCR reads, yields one record per CDR3 protein. Of some 360,000 distinct CDR3 sequences in the sample, about 17% are singletons; the top ten hold 2% to 2.5%. Researchers classed hyperthyroidism as stable given no ophthalmopathy within 18 months of follow-up. Patients were excluded if they had other autoimmune diseases or uncontrolled infections, and likewise if pregnancy or lactation applied. More than 7.5 ml of fresh blood yielded the PBMCs by density gradient. These data come from a study of Graves' ophthalmopathy and Graves' hyperthyroidism. This CDR3 has 13 residues. Germline values: CDR1 SNHLY, CDR2 FYNNEI. V shed 4 bases and J shed 3 bases, with 7 bases lying between them.

Sequencing used peripheral blood. The V gene is TRBV2, the J gene TRBJ1-5; perhaps TRBD1 as D (6 bases). This receptor was identified in an adult woman with stable Graves' hyperthyroidism. As DNA, the CDR3 is TGTGCCAGCAGTGGGACAGCCAATCAGCCCCAGCATTTT. Translated, it gives CASSGTANQPQHF.